A single sample is the source of the 27 T cell receptor beta chains below, sequenced in a study of T cells in Graves' hyperthyroidism and ophthalmopathy. From RNA transcripts, TCR beta CDR3 regions were amplified. HTBI primers were employed in a first-round RT-PCR of the TCR CDR3. Each CDR3 protein gets one entry after TCRdb re-called the multiplex PCR reads with MiXCR. The data hold hundreds of thousands of distinct CDR3 sequences, with around 15% observed a single time. The specimen sequenced was blood. All receptors come from a woman aged 18 to 35 with Graves' hyperthyroidism.

The V call is TRBV7-2, the J call TRBJ2-5; TRBD2 aligns across 9 bases. This CDR3 region has 15 residues. Trimming took 5 bases from V and 5 from J; bases not matched to a gene: 9. Germline V gene sequence: CDR1 SGHTA, CDR2 FQGNSA. The chain's CDR3 is CASSPLAGGPETQYF. The DNA for the CDR3 is TGTGCCAGCAGCCCCCTCGCGGGAGGGCCCGAGACCCAGTACTTC.

This clonotype was counted at least ten times. The gene calls are TRBV2 and TRBJ2-1; perhaps D is TRBD1 or TRBD2 (5 bases each). The CDR3 contains 14 residues. The germline V gene has CDR1 SNHLY and CDR2 FYNNEI. Between the trimmed V and J ends, which lost 9 bases and 4 bases, there was a span of 16 bases. CDR3 nucleotides: TGTGCCAGATGGGGGTCCCCCCATTACAATGAGCAGTTCTTC. This encodes CARWGSPHYNEQFF.

The V call is TRBV11-1, the J call TRBJ2-7; D gene unclear. V was cut by 1 base and J by 6 bases, with 16 bases left in between. This CDR3 region has 15 residues. The germline V gene encodes CDR1 SGHAT and CDR2 FQDESV (reference sequence). This CDR3 reads CASSLVKGLGAEQYF. The CDR3 region has the DNA TGTGCCAGCAGCTTAGTCAAGGGCCTCGGCGCCGAGCAGTACTTC.

The chain carries TRBV11-2 and TRBJ2-6; no clear D. V lost 4 bases and J 2 bases, leaving 12 bases between the germline ends. The CDR3 extends over 16 amino acids. Germline V lookup: CDR1 SGHAT, CDR2 FQNNGV. The CDR3 is CASSSADLPGANVLTF. In DNA, the CDR3 is TGTGCCAGCAGCTCGGCGGACCTACCTGGGGCCAACGTCCTGACTTTC. Variable domain in full (rest from reference TRBV11-2 and TRBJ2-6): EAGVAQSPRYKIIEKRQSVAFWCNPISGHATLYWYQQILGQGPKLLIQFQNNGVVDDSQLPKDRFSAERLKGVDSTLKIQPAKLEDSAVYLCASSSADLPGANVLTFGAGSRLTVL.

This clonotype was detected ten times or more. This rearrangement joins TRBV11-2 to TRBJ2-3, with 10 nucleotides matching TRBD2. CDR1 is SGHAT, CDR2 FQNNGV, per germline. V shed 5 bases and J 4 bases; nucleotides not matched to a gene: 9. The CDR3 length is 16 residues. The CDR3 region is CASSPLSGGAADTQYF. The CDR3 DNA sequence: TGTGCCAGCAGCCCCCTGAGCGGGGGGGCCGCAGATACGCAGTATTTT.

This clonotype has a count of ten or more. The gene calls are TRBV20-1 and TRBJ2-5, with D perhaps assigned TRBD1 or TRBD2 (5 bases each). The CDR3 sequence is 12 residues long. Germline-derived CDR1 and CDR2 are DFQATT and SNEGSKA (reference sequence). Between the trimmed V and J ends, which lost 3 bases and 3 bases, there was a span of 8 bases. Here the CDR3 reads CSASRDEETQYF. DNA of the CDR3: TGCAGTGCTAGCCGGGACGAAGAGACCCAGTACTTC.

This sequence joins TRBV4-1 and TRBJ1-2; the match to TRBD1 covers 10 bases. The V segment lost 6 bases and the J segment 8 bases; nucleotides outside the gene matches: 6. CDR3 length equals 13 residues. Germline values: CDR1 MGHRA, CDR2 YSYEKL. The CDR3 region is CASRRQGAGGYTF. The CDR3 bases are TGCGCCAGCAGGAGACAGGGGGCGGGAGGCTACACCTTC.

This clonotype has a count of ten or more. This chain links TRBV24-1 with TRBJ2-1; tentative D call: TRBD1 (5 bases). The germline V gene encodes CDR1 KGHDR and CDR2 SFDVKD. The CDR3 consists of 16 residues. V shed 0 bases and J shed 6 bases, with 14 bases lying between them. The CDR3 region is CATSDLPQGKGNEQFF. Written as DNA, the CDR3 is TGTGCCACCAGTGATTTGCCTCAGGGTAAGGGCAATGAGCAGTTCTTC.

This chain joins TRBV25-1 and TRBJ2-7, with TRBD1 as a possible D gene (6 bases). V shed 2 bases and J shed 2 bases, with 10 bases lying between them. This CDR3 has 14 residues. Per the germline V gene, CDR1 is MGHDK and CDR2 is SYGVNS. The CDR3 here is CASSETGFPYEQYF. DNA of the CDR3: TGTGCCAGCAGTGAAACAGGGTTTCCCTACGAGCAGTACTTC.

This clonotype has only a few counts. A much larger clonotype is one base distant, so this may be a read error. The rearrangement links TRBV11-2 to TRBJ1-4, with D possibly TRBD1 on 6 matching bases. Germline V CDR1 and CDR2: SGHAT, FQNNGV. The CDR3 runs to 16 residues. Trimming stripped 1 base from V and 4 bases from J, with 13 bases between. CDR3 region: CASSLAGTLLNEKLFF. CDR3 DNA sequence: TGTGCCAGCAGCTTAGCAGGGACACTCCTTAATGAAAAACTGTTTTTT.

Of note for this clonotype: At one of its ends the junction is not consistent with the germline gene, which may arise from a read error. This chain connects TRBV6-2 or TRBV6-3 to TRBJ1-1; 7 nucleotides line up with TRBD1. CDR3 size: 14 residues. Germline assignment: CDR1 MNHEY and CDR2 SVGEGT. The CDR3 coding sequence is TGTGCCACCAGTGACAGGGACGACGGCACTGAAGCTTTCTTT. Amino acid sequence: CATSDRDDGTEAFF.

V is TRBV12-5 and J is TRBJ2-7; D might be TRBD1 or TRBD2, each matching 5 bases. The CDR3 runs to 16 residues. Trimming cost V 0 bases and J 6 bases, with 18 bases left between them. Germline V lookup: CDR1 LGHNT, CDR2 FRNRAP. The CDR3 coding sequence is TGTGCTAGTGGTTTGGTACTAGGGACCGAGATTCCCGAGCAGTACTTC. This translates into CASGLVLGTEIPEQYF.

This clonotype was counted at least ten times. V usage is TRBV6-1 and J usage is TRBJ2-7; the match to TRBD2 covers 7 bases. Germline CDR1 and CDR2: MNHNS and SASEGT. The ends lost 3 bases at V and 0 bases at J; junction bases unmatched: 5. This CDR3 comprises 15 residues. The CDR3 loop is CASSEASGSSYEQYF. The CDR3 DNA reads TGTGCCAGCAGTGAGGCTAGCGGTAGCTCCTACGAGCAGTACTTC.

V usage is TRBV28 and J usage is TRBJ2-2; 8 positions match TRBD2. CDR1 is MDHEN and CDR2 is SYDVKM in the germline V gene. Losses at the gene ends were 4 bases for V and 0 bases for J; bases not matched to a gene: 7. This CDR3 contains 17 residues. CDR3 sequence: CASSCRAGGTNTGELFF. DNA for the CDR3: TGTGCCAGCAGTTGCCGGGCGGGAGGAACGAACACCGGGGAGCTGTTTTTT.

This clonotype is a singleton in its sample. The chain recombines TRBV14 with TRBJ2-5; tentative D call: TRBD2 (5 bases). Germline CDR1 reads SGHDN; CDR2 reads FVKESK. V lost 1 base to trimming and J lost 5 bases, with 14 bases between them. The CDR3 is 15 amino acids. CDR3 protein: CASSQGLAQSETQYF. In nucleotides, the CDR3 is TGTGCCAGCAGCCAAGGCCTAGCTCAGTCGGAGACCCAGTACTTC.

Many counts were recorded for this clonotype. V is TRBV4-1 and J is TRBJ2-7, with D possibly matching TRBD2 (6 bases). The CDR3 contains 14 residues. Germline CDR1 and CDR2: MGHRA and YSYEKL. The V end was cut by 4 bases, the J end by 2 bases, with 12 bases between. CDR3 coding DNA: TGCGCCAGCAGCCTAAGGGACTTAACCTACGAGCAGTACTTC. This codes for CASSLRDLTYEQYF.

This clonotype was picked up many times. The chain has TRBV7-3 and TRBJ2-5; the D gene is possibly TRBD2 (5 bases). Trimming took off 6 bases at V and 5 bases at J, with 13 bases between the two ends. This CDR3 has 13 residues. Germline loops: CDR1 SGHTA, CDR2 FQGTGA. CDR3 DNA: TGTGCCAGCAGTGCTGCCTCGGGGGAGACCCAGTACTTC. As protein: CASSAASGETQYF.

The sample holds a few counts of this clonotype. This chain joins TRBV12-3 or TRBV12-4 and TRBJ2-1; no definite D call. CDR3 length equals 17 residues. V was clipped by 6 bases and J by 0 bases, with 18 bases between them. In DNA form, the CDR3 reads TGTGCCAGCAGCCCCATCCGAAGGTTGCGCTCCTACAATGAGCAGTTCTTC. Translating gives CASSPIRRLRSYNEQFF.

The chain combines TRBV29-1 with TRBJ2-7, with TRBD1 matching 7 bases. The CDR3 is 14 amino acids. Germline values: CDR1 SQVTM, CDR2 ANQGSEA. The ends lost 4 bases at V and 2 bases at J; junction bases unmatched: 8. This CDR3 reads CSVAGTALAYEQYF. The CDR3, as DNA: TGCAGCGTTGCTGGGACAGCTTTAGCCTACGAGCAGTACTTC.

The CDR3 region has the DNA TGTGCCAGCAGCCCGCTTGGGACTTACACAGATACGCAGTATTTT. Amino acid sequence: CASSPLGTYTDTQYF. The V and J genes are TRBV7-8 and TRBJ2-3; maybe TRBD2 (6 bases). Germline CDR1 and CDR2: SGHVS and FQNEAQ. With 5 bases removed from V and 2 bases from J, the gap between germline ends came to 14 bases. The CDR3 is 15 amino acids. Variable domain in full (rest from reference TRBV7-8 and TRBJ2-3): GAGVSQSPRYKVAKRGQDVALRCDPISGHVSLFWYQQALGQGPEFLTYFQNEAQLDKSGLPSDRFFAERPEGSVSTLKIQRTQQEDSAVYLCASSPLGTYTDTQYFGPGTRLTVL.

This chain uses TRBV20-1 with TRBJ2-1; D is unclear. Germline CDR1 reads DFQATT; CDR2 reads SNEGSKA (reference sequence). The CDR3 is 16 residues long. Trimming left V 3 bases short and J 6 bases short, with 21 bases between. CDR3 residues: CSASRTNLNAGNEQFF. The CDR3, as DNA: TGCAGTGCTAGCAGGACCAACTTGAACGCCGGCAATGAGCAGTTCTTC.

The rearrangement joins TRBV11-2 to TRBJ2-5; the D gene is possibly TRBD2 (7 bases). CDR1 SGHAT and CDR2 FQNNGV come from the germline V gene. There are 17 residues in the CDR3. Trimming cost V 5 bases and J 3 bases, with 22 bases left between them. The CDR3 region has the DNA TGTGCCAGCAGCCTGGGGTTGGGGGGGCATAGGAAAGAGACCCAGTACTTC. Its translation is CASSLGLGGHRKETQYF.

The rearrangement joins TRBV29-1 to TRBJ2-2; 10 positions match TRBD1. Per germline, CDR1 SQVTM and CDR2 ANQGSEA. The CDR3 sequence is 14 residues long. V was pared by 4 bases and J by 6 bases, with 5 bases of the junction left unmatched. Written as DNA, the CDR3 is TGCAGCGTTGCCACCGGGACAGGGGCCGGGGAGCTGTTTTTT. Amino acids: CSVATGTGAGELFF.

CDR3 DNA: TGTGCCAGCAGCTTAGTACAGACGGGCTCACCCCTCCACTTT. Translating it yields CASSLVQTGSPLHF. V is TRBV11-3 and J is TRBJ1-6, with D unclear. Germline V gives CDR1 SGHNT, CDR2 YENEEA. The CDR3 runs to 14 residues. Trimming pared 1 base from V and 10 bases from J, leaving 11 bases between.

This clonotype was counted between two and nine times. V is TRBV29-1 and J is TRBJ2-5; D gene uncertain. Trimming shortened V by 4 bases and J by 3 bases, and 15 bases separated the two germline ends. In germline, CDR1 is SQVTM, CDR2 ANQGSEA. This CDR3 has 14 residues. Here the CDR3 DNA reads TGCAGCGTTGCTGGGGTTCTACCCGAAGAGACCCAGTACTTC. It translates to CSVAGVLPEETQYF.

The V and J genes are TRBV28 and TRBJ2-5; D is ambiguous. The CDR3 is made up of 14 amino acids. The germline V gene has CDR1 MDHEN and CDR2 SYDVKM. Between the trimmed V and J ends, which lost 6 bases and 1 base, there was a span of 12 bases. This chain's CDR3 is CASSSQTFQETQYF. The CDR3 bases are TGTGCCAGCAGCTCACAAACTTTCCAAGAGACCCAGTACTTC. Full variable domain (rest looked up from reference TRBV28 and TRBJ2-5): DVKVTQSSRYLVKRTGEKVFLECVQDMDHENMFWYRQDPGLGLRLIYFSYDVKMKEKGDIPEGYSVSREKKERFSLILESASTNQTSMYLCASSSQTFQETQYFGPGTRLLVL.

This clonotype was detected a few times. Here the CDR3 DNA reads TGTGCCAGCACCTCGATGACCAGTTTTTACCAAGAGACCCAGTACTTC. This translates into CASTSMTSFYQETQYF. J is TRBJ2-5 and V is TRBV5-5; D is unresolved. Germline V gene sequence: CDR1 SGHKS, CDR2 YYEKEE (reference sequence). V lost 6 bases and J 0 bases, leaving 18 bases between the germline ends. The CDR3 spans 16 residues.